The 25 T cell receptor beta chains listed next were all sequenced from one sample in a study of CD8+CD57+ T cells in acquired aplastic anemia. CDR3 and TCR beta VDJ profiling relied on genomic DNA as the template. TCRdb analysed the reads with MiXCR anew, one entry per CDR3 protein. The table shows hundreds of thousands of distinct CDR3 sequences, with roughly 68% occurring only once. Sequencing used sorted CD4+, CD8+, or CD8+CD57+ T cells (not recorded which) from PBMCs. The receptors were gathered from a human donor in good health, serving as a control.

As to this clonotype: The junction and the germline gene differ at one end; a read error may be behind it. The chain combines TRBV19 with TRBJ1-3; D possibly corresponds to TRBD1 (5 bases). Germline CDR1 LNHDA, CDR2 SQIVND (reference sequence). The CDR3 extends over 16 amino acids. The CDR3: CASSPGATGVGNTIYF. In DNA, the CDR3 is TGTGCCAGTAGTCCTGGGGCTACGGGGGTTGGAAATACCATTTATTTT.

This clonotype came up many times. V usage is TRBV19 and J usage is TRBJ2-5, with no clear D. The V end lost 3 bases, the J end lost 5 bases, and 7 bases lay between the germline ends. The germline V gene encodes CDR1 LNHDA and CDR2 SQIVND (reference sequence). This CDR3 spans 12 amino acids. The CDR3 is CASSIPRETQYF. As DNA, the CDR3 is TGTGCCAGTAGTATCCCTCGGGAGACCCAGTACTTC. Full variable domain (outside the CDR3, taken from reference TRBV19 and TRBJ2-5): DGGITQSPKYLFRKEGQNVTLSCEQNLNHDAMYWYRQDPGQGLRLIYYSQIVNDFQKGDIAEGYSVSREKKESFPLTVTSAQKNPTAFYLCASSIPRETQYFGPGTRLLVL.

This chain joins TRBV20-1 and TRBJ1-1; tentative D call: TRBD1 (5 bases). The germline CDR1 and CDR2 sequences are DFQATT and SNEGSKA (reference sequence). CDR3 length: 13 residues. CDR3 DNA: TGCGGATGGATAGCGGGGGGATACAATGAAGCTTTCTTT. Its translation is CGWIAGGYNEAFF.

Regarding this clonotype: In this CDR3 the conserved last residue, phenylalanine or tryptophan, is missing, so a read error is likely. The DNA is left out, because the CDR3 cannot be placed on it with certainty; the CDR3 is given as TCRdb lists it. J is TRBJ1-1 and V is TRBV7-2. The CDR3 is 13 residues long, ends included. Germline V gene sequence: CDR1 SGHTA, CDR2 FQGNSA. The CDR3 region is CASSFSGKAMATP.

The chain joins TRBV7-8 to TRBJ1-6; TRBD1 aligns across 7 bases. The CDR3 has 15 residues. Trimming cost V 4 bases and J 10 bases; bases outside gene matches: 10. Germline assignment: CDR1 SGHVS and CDR2 FQNEAQ. In nucleotides, the CDR3 is TGTGCCAGCAGCTACAGACAGGGCGTGAACTCACCCCTCCACTTT. Its translation is CASSYRQGVNSPLHF. The full variable domain, its missing parts supplied by reference TRBV7-8 and TRBJ1-6, is GAGVSQSPRYKVAKRGQDVALRCDPISGHVSLFWYQQALGQGPEFLTYFQNEAQLDKSGLPSDRFFAERPEGSVSTLKIQRTQQEDSAVYLCASSYRQGVNSPLHFGNGTRLTVT.

The chain combines TRBV9 with TRBJ2-1; D possibly matches TRBD1 or TRBD2 (5 bases each). The CDR3 sequence is 15 residues long. V was shortened by 5 bases and J by 7 bases, with 19 bases between the two germline ends. CDR1 is SGDLS, CDR2 YYNGEE, per germline. The CDR3 sequence: CASSRGRRVGNEQFF. CDR3 in DNA: TGTGCCAGCAGTAGGGGACGCCGCGTAGGGAATGAGCAGTTCTTC.

On this clonotype: This may come from a read error, since a much larger clone is one base off. The CDR3 loop reads CAWSSPGTLSDSPLYF. In DNA form, the CDR3 reads TGTGCCTGGAGCAGTCCCGGGACACTAAGTGACTCACCCCTCTACTTT. V and J are TRBV30 and TRBJ1-6; tentative D call: TRBD1 (6 bases). This CDR3 has 16 residues. Germline loops: CDR1 GTSNPN, CDR2 SVGIG (reference sequence).

The chain is built from TRBV5-4 and TRBJ1-4; 8 bases are a match to TRBD1. J was trimmed by 5 bases and V by 0 bases; bases with no gene match: 3. This CDR3 region has 15 residues. CDR1 is SGHNT, CDR2 YYREEE, per germline (reference sequence). The CDR3 nucleotides read TGTGCCAGCAGCTTGGGAGGACAGGGAAATGAAAAACTGTTTTTT. Its translation is CASSLGGQGNEKLFF.

As for this clonotype: The missing conserved phenylalanine or tryptophan at the end of this CDR3 makes a read error likely. The DNA is left out, because the CDR3 cannot be placed on it with certainty; the CDR3 is given as TCRdb lists it. The CDR3 region is CASSSGTGGLLYE. This rearrangement joins TRBV7-8 to TRBJ1-6; the table's TRBD1 call for D was not verified on the DNA. The length of the CDR3 is 13 amino acids, counting both ends. CDR1 and CDR2 from the germline V gene are SGHVS and FQNEAQ.

Concerning this clonotype itself: One end of the junction does not line up with germline, which may come from a read error. The CDR3 sequence: CASSETGVRVPYEQYF. The CDR3 DNA is TGTGCCAGCAGTGAGACAGGGGTTAGAGTCCCCTACGAGCAGTACTTC. The V and J genes are TRBV10-3 and TRBJ2-7; 8 bases match TRBD1. Per the germline V gene, CDR1 is ENHRY and CDR2 is SYGVKD. The CDR3 length is 16 residues.

This clonotype was detected a few times. This chain joins TRBV29-1 and TRBJ2-7, with TRBD1 identical over 7 bases. V trimming: 0 bases; J trimming: 5 bases; junction bases outside the gene matches: 7. CDR1 and CDR2 from the germline V gene are SQVTM and ANQGSEA. The CDR3 is made up of 14 amino acids. CDR3 amino acids: CSVEDRRGPHEQYF. Here the CDR3 DNA reads TGCAGCGTTGAAGATCGTAGGGGGCCCCACGAGCAGTACTTC.

This clonotype has only a few counts. The chain couples TRBV4-1 to TRBJ1-2; maybe TRBD1 (5 bases). Germline CDR1 MGHRA, CDR2 YSYEKL. The CDR3 totals 14 residues. V was pared by 0 bases and J by 2 bases, with 7 bases between. The chain's CDR3 is CASSQETVNYGYTF. DNA of the CDR3: TGCGCCAGCAGCCAAGAGACAGTAAACTATGGCTACACCTTC.

The chain links TRBV10-3 to TRBJ2-7; D not certain. Germline assignment: CDR1 ENHRY and CDR2 SYGVKD. V was pared by 6 bases and J by 5 bases, with 14 bases between. The CDR3 runs 13 residues. For the CDR3, the DNA is TGTGCCATCAGGAGAGCGCCCTCGGACGAGCAGTACTTC. It translates to CAIRRAPSDEQYF.

This chain joins TRBV5-1 and TRBJ1-3, with D unclear. The germline gives CDR1 SGHRS, CDR2 YFSETQ. V was clipped by 4 bases and J by 2 bases, with 13 bases between them. The CDR3 consists of 15 residues. CDR3: CASSAERTAGNTIYF. For the CDR3, the DNA is TGCGCCAGCAGCGCAGAGCGCACAGCTGGAAACACCATATATTTT.

This clonotype was counted at least ten times. This chain uses TRBV29-1 with TRBJ2-3; the D gene is possibly TRBD2 (6 bases). This CDR3 contains 14 residues. Germline lookup yields CDR1 SQVTM and CDR2 ANQGSEA. Trimming removed 6 bases from V and 2 bases from J, with 15 bases in between. For the CDR3, the DNA is TGCAGCGTGGCCGCGACGGGAGCCACAGATACGCAGTATTTT. It codes for CSVAATGATDTQYF.

The chain has TRBV7-2 and TRBJ1-6; D gene unclear. CDR1 and CDR2 from the germline V gene are SGHTA and FQGNSA. The ends were cut back, 5 bases at V and 14 bases at J, with 25 bases in the middle. CDR3 length equals 16 residues. The CDR3 DNA follows: TGTGCCAGCAGCCAGGTTGGAACCGCACACGGCTACACCCTCCACTTT. It encodes CASSQVGTAHGYTLHF. Variable domain in full (rest from reference TRBV7-2 and TRBJ1-6): GAGVSQSPSNKVTEKGKDVELRCDPISGHTALYWYRQSLGQGLEFLIYFQGNSAPDKSGLPSDRFSAERTGGSVSTLTIQRTQQEDSAVYLCASSQVGTAHGYTLHFGNGTRLTVT.

The chain employs TRBV7-9 and TRBJ2-7, with D unclear. Germline CDR1 SEHNR, CDR2 FQNEAQ (reference sequence). With 0 bases removed from V and 0 bases from J, the gap between germline ends came to 6 bases. The CDR3 has 14 amino acids. The CDR3 DNA reads as TGTGCCAGCAGCTTAGCGGGCAACTCCTACGAGCAGTACTTC. This codes for CASSLAGNSYEQYF.

In this sample, this clonotype turned up many times. This chain joins TRBV20-1 and TRBJ1-6; 8 positions agree with TRBD1. The CDR3 totals 13 residues. Per germline, CDR1 DFQATT and CDR2 SNEGSKA (reference sequence). J was trimmed by 7 bases and V by 5 bases; bases with no gene match: 4. CDR3 in DNA: TGCAGTGCTTTGGACAGGGCGAATTCACCCCTCCACTTT. Protein product: CSALDRANSPLHF.

The DNA of the CDR3 is TGTGCCAGCAGTTCCGGACAGGCGGACACTGAAGCTTTCTTT. Encoded protein: CASSSGQADTEAFF. The chain carries TRBV5-6 and TRBJ1-1; 7 positions agree with TRBD1. The CDR3 sequence is 14 residues long. With 5 bases clipped from V and 3 bases from J, the junction kept 7 bases outside the gene matches. Germline V gives CDR1 SGHDT, CDR2 YYEEEE.

This clonotype has at least ten counts. The rearrangement uses TRBV20-1 and TRBJ1-5; weak D call: TRBD1 (5 bases). This CDR3 region has 16 residues. CDR1 is DFQATT, CDR2 SNEGSKA, per germline (reference sequence). The V end was cut by 7 bases, the J end by 2 bases, with 21 bases between. The CDR3, as DNA: TGCAGTGTCGGGACGGGCTACCTTCGGGGCAATCAGCCCCAGCATTTT. Protein product: CSVGTGYLRGNQPQHF.

With respect to this clonotype: Because it lacks the conserved phenylalanine or tryptophan at the end, this CDR3 is likely a read error. Because the CDR3's place on the DNA is in doubt, the DNA is left out and the CDR3 is given as listed by TCRdb. V gene TRBV7-6 combines with J gene TRBJ1-1. Germline values: CDR1 SGHVS, CDR2 FNYEAQ. Including both end residues, the CDR3 is 13 amino acids long. CDR3 sequence reads: CASSLGTGTQAFC.

This clonotype was recorded at least ten times. At one boundary the junction diverges from the germline segment, which might be a read error. The V gene is TRBV3-1, the J gene TRBJ2-1; 10 nucleotides agree with TRBD2. CDR3 length: 12 amino acids. From germline, CDR1 is LGHDT and CDR2 YNNKEL (reference sequence). The CDR3 region is CASSSSGGVPLF. The CDR3 nucleotides are TGTGCCAGCAGTTCAAGCGGGGGGGTGCCGCTCTTC.

Ten or more counts support this clonotype. The CDR3 coding sequence is TGTGCCAGTAGTATAATTCAAAACAATCAGCCCCAGCATTTT. As protein: CASSIIQNNQPQHF. This chain connects TRBV19 to TRBJ1-5; D is undetermined. This CDR3 region has 14 residues. Per germline, CDR1 LNHDA and CDR2 SQIVND (reference sequence). V was shortened by 2 bases and J by 3 bases, with 8 bases between the two germline ends.

Turning to this clonotype: The conserved closing phenylalanine or tryptophan is absent in this CDR3, likely reflecting a read error. The DNA is omitted, as the CDR3 cannot be located on it reliably, and the CDR3 follows TCRdb's listing. This chain uses TRBV7-2 with TRBJ1-2. From its first to its last residue, the CDR3 has 13 amino acids. Germline V gene sequence: CDR1 SGHTA, CDR2 FQGNSA. The CDR3 loop is CASSFGTHNGNKY.

This clonotype has more than one count but fewer than ten. The rearrangement uses TRBV15 and TRBJ2-5, with D possibly matching TRBD1 (6 bases). Trimming stripped 3 bases from V and 0 bases from J, with 8 bases between. CDR1 and CDR2 (germline): LNHNV, YYDKDF (reference sequence). This CDR3 contains 14 residues. CDR3 amino acids: CATSSGQHQETQYF. The CDR3 region has the DNA TGTGCCACCAGCAGCGGACAGCACCAAGAGACCCAGTACTTC.